Following are 9 T cell receptor beta chains from one sample sequenced in a study of T cell responses to AZD1222 COVID-19 vaccine. The data were produced by immunoSEQ multiplex PCR, yet TCRdb's version contains in-frame clones alone and is incomplete. The table lists 140,000 to 150,000 clones, more than 80% of them singletons. The source was peripheral blood, collected on day 0 of AZD1222 vaccination. Receptors were obtained from an adult in good health.

The CDR3 loop reads CASSRRDRGTYEQYF. In DNA form, the CDR3 reads TGTGCCAGCAGTCGCCGGGACAGGGGCACCTACGAGCAGTACTTC. The chain carries TRBV14 and TRBJ2-7; 10 positions agree with TRBD1. The CDR3 is 15 residues long. Germline CDR1 is SGHDN and CDR2 is FVKESK. V was clipped by 6 bases and J by 2 bases; unmatched bases: 7.

The chain is built from TRBV5-1 and TRBJ1-4, with TRBD1 matching 10 bases. J was trimmed by 0 bases and V by 3 bases; bases with no gene match: 5. This CDR3 contains 17 residues. Germline CDR1 is SGHRS and CDR2 is YFSETQ. CDR3 bases: TGCGCCAGCAGCTGGGGACAGGGGACGGCAACTAATGAAAAACTGTTTTTT. Amino acid sequence: CASSWGQGTATNEKLFF. The full variable domain, with the rest looked up from reference TRBV5-1 and TRBJ1-4, is KAGVTQTPRYLIKTRGQQVTLSCSPISGHRSVSWYQQTPGQGLQFLFEYFSETQRNKGNFPGRFSGRQFSNSRSEMNVSTLELGDSALYLCASSWGQGTATNEKLFFGSGTQLSVL.

The chain combines TRBV2 with TRBJ2-7; the D gene is possibly TRBD1 (7 bases). Germline assignment: CDR1 SNHLY and CDR2 FYNNEI. The V end lost 7 bases, the J end lost 3 bases, and 16 bases lay between the germline ends. There are 14 residues in the CDR3. The CDR3 loop is CASIRGTAIYEQYF. The CDR3 DNA is TGTGCCAGCATTCGGGGGACAGCAATCTACGAGCAGTACTTC.

The V call is TRBV7-9, the J call TRBJ1-2; no clear D gene. Germline V gene sequence: CDR1 SEHNR, CDR2 FQNEAQ (reference sequence). V was clipped by 3 bases and J by 7 bases, with 9 bases between them. The CDR3 loop spans 12 amino acids. This chain's CDR3 is CASSFLAGGYTF. The CDR3 region has the DNA TGTGCCAGCAGCTTTCTGGCTGGTGGCTACACCTTC.

This clone was seen a single time. The chain recombines TRBV9 with TRBJ2-3; D remains ambiguous. Germline loops: CDR1 SGDLS, CDR2 YYNGEE. The CDR3 has 12 amino acids. V was shortened by 0 bases and J by 6 bases, with 5 bases between the two germline ends. CDR3 region: CASSVGSDTQYF. For the CDR3, the DNA is TGTGCCAGCAGCGTAGGGTCCGATACGCAGTATTTT. The whole variable domain, filled in from reference TRBV9 and TRBJ2-3, reads DSGVTQTPKHLITATGQRVTLRCSPRSGDLSVYWYQQSLDQGLQFLIQYYNGEERAKGNILERFSAQQFPDLHSELNLSSLELGDSALYFCASSVGSDTQYFGPGTRLTVL.

The chain couples TRBV4-1 to TRBJ1-1; 7 nucleotides line up with TRBD1. V dropped 4 bases and J dropped 1; count of bases not matched to a gene: 9. Germline V lookup: CDR1 MGHRA, CDR2 YSYEKL. The CDR3 is 16 amino acids. The CDR3 DNA is TGCGCCAGCAGCCCTCAGCACCGGGACAGGAACACTGAAGCTTTCTTT. Protein: CASSPQHRDRNTEAFF.

A remark on this clone: This same CDR3 is encoded by further DNA sequences in the sample. The gene calls are TRBV9 and TRBJ1-3; D is possibly TRBD1 (5 bases). In germline, CDR1 is SGDLS, CDR2 YYNGEE. The CDR3 consists of 15 residues. V lost 4 bases and J lost 0, with 11 bases in between. DNA of the CDR3: TGTGCCAGCAGCCCCGGAGGGGTCTCTGGAAACACCATATATTTT. Amino acid sequence: CASSPGGVSGNTIYF.

This chain joins TRBV7-8 and TRBJ2-1, with TRBD2 matching 10 bases. From germline, CDR1 is SGHVS and CDR2 FQNEAQ. The CDR3 covers 14 residues. With V trimmed by 3 bases and J by 9 bases, 5 bases remained unmatched. The CDR3 reads CASSFSGGAVEQFF. CDR3 coding DNA: TGTGCCAGCAGCTTCAGCGGGGGGGCCGTTGAGCAGTTCTTC.

J is TRBJ1-2 and V is TRBV7-9; D might be TRBD1 (5 bases). Germline V gene sequence: CDR1 SEHNR, CDR2 FQNEAQ (reference sequence). The V end was cut by 4 bases, the J end by 3 bases, with 18 bases between. The CDR3 extends over 16 amino acids. The DNA for the CDR3 is TGTGCCAGCAGCTCCTCGACAGAGCAGCTCGACTATGGCTACACCTTC. Translation: CASSSSTEQLDYGYTF.